This T cell receptor (beta chain) originates from a study of shared clonotypes between healthy human individuals. The protocol was immunoSEQ multiplex PCR, while the TCRdb copy is restricted to in-frame clones and leaves out a portion. The sample gives over a million clones, 70% to 80% of which show up once; about 1.5% is in the top ten. With 0 bases clipped from V and 2 bases from J, the junction kept 5 bases outside the gene matches. CDR3 length equals 17 residues. Findings and caveats of the study: Clonotypes that were shared across a handful of donors made up around 5% of naive CD4 clonotypes.

To note about this clone: Its antigen is not identified.

This chain uses TRBV6-7 with TRBJ2-3; 10 bases agree with TRBD2. TRBV6-7 is sorted into the ORF group, with uncertain function. The sequence derives from a man in his late teens or twenties in good health. The sequencing sample was made of memory CD4+ T cells sorted from blood. Indicated subset: CD45RA-negative fraction. CDR3 in amino acids: CASSYSRTSGNTDTQYF. The CDR3 nucleotides read TGTGCCAGCAGTTACTCCAGGACTAGCGGAAACACAGATACGCAGTATTTT.